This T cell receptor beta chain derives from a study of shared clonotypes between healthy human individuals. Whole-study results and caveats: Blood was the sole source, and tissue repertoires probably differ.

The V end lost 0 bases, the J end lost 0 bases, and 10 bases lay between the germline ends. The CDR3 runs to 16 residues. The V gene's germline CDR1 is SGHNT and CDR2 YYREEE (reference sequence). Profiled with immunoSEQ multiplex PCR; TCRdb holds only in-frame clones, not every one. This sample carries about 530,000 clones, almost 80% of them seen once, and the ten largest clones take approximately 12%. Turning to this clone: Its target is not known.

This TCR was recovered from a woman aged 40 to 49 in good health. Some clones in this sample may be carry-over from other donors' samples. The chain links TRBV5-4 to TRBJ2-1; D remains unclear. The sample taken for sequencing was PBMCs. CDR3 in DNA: TGTGCCAGCAGCTTGGGTCAGTCGAGCTCCTACAATGAGCAGTTCTTC. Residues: CASSLGQSSSYNEQFF.